This TCR beta chain was sequenced in a study of blood T cells in healthy people across ages. Through a sample-barcoded 5' primer and a J-beta primer mix, a second PCR was run for roughly 7 to 12 cycles. Via MiXCR, TCRdb re-called the 5' RACE reads, giving one row per CDR3 protein. The table includes approximately 900,000 distinct CDR3 sequences, about 44% detected once. Only a few counts were recorded for this clonotype. This CDR3 has 13 amino acids. In germline, CDR1 is SGHRS, CDR2 YFSETQ. The V end lost 2 bases, the J end lost 6 bases, and 8 bases lay between the germline ends. The chain carries TRBV5-1 and TRBJ1-4; no clear D. This TCR derives from a man aged 30-40 years in good health. The sample comprised blood. The CDR3 sequence is CASSFGRDEKLFF. The CDR3 nucleotides read TGCGCCAGCAGCTTTGGGAGGGATGAAAAACTGTTTTTT.